A selection of T cell receptor beta chains follows, all from one sample in a study of shared clonotypes between healthy human individuals. The data were produced by immunoSEQ multiplex PCR, yet TCRdb's version contains in-frame clones alone and is incomplete. The top ten clones hold around 14% of a sample with about 450,000 clones, 70% to 80% of them seen once. The specimen was PBMCs. The source is a woman aged 35 to 49 in good health. Some clones in this sample may be carry-over from other donors' samples. The CDR3 runs from the conserved cysteine through the conserved F or W. A D gene is named only where the DNA matches it firmly. A clone size is listed for some rows: how often the clone was seen (once, few, many), or a class if it is expanded.

TRBV11-2,few,-,TRBJ1-5,TGTGCCAGCAGCTTGGGACTGAATCAGCCCCAGCATTTT,CASSLGLNQPQHF
TRBV11-2,-,-,TRBJ2-7,TGTGCCAGCAGCTTTGCGGGGAGAATTAACGAGCAGTACTTC,CASSFAGRINEQYF
TRBV5-4,few,TRBD1,TRBJ1-2,TGTGCCAGCAGCTCAGGACAGGGGGCGGTCTATGGCTACACCTTC,CASSSGQGAVYGYTF
TRBV5-1,-,TRBD2,TRBJ2-7,TGCGCCAGCAGCTTGGGACTAGCTAGCGTCGACGAGCAGTACTTC,CASSLGLASVDEQYF
TRBV11-2,many,-,TRBJ2-1,TGTGCCAGCAGCCTACAACCCCGATTTCAGTTCTTC,CASSLQPRFQFF
TRBV5-1,-,TRBD2,TRBJ2-7,TGCGCCAGCAGCTTGGGGGCGGGAGTATCGTCCTACGAGCAGTACTTC,CASSLGAGVSSYEQYF
TRBV5-1,-,-,TRBJ2-2,TGCGCCAGCAGCTTGGAAGGGAACACCGGGGAGCTGTTTTTT,CASSLEGNTGELFF
TRBV29-1,-,TRBD1,TRBJ2-3,TGCAGCGGGGGGACAGGGGTGGATACGCAGTATTTT,CSGGTGVDTQYF
TRBV10-2,-,TRBD2,TRBJ2-7,TGCGCCAGCAAGCCTAGCGGGAGTGGTTACGAGCAGTACTTC,CASKPSGSGYEQYF
TRBV9,-,TRBD2,TRBJ2-7,TGTGCCAGCAGCGTAGCGGGAGGGAGTCCCTACGAGCAGTACTTC,CASSVAGGSPYEQYF
TRBV2,-,-,TRBJ2-7,TGTGCCAGCATGGAGTGGGGGGCGCCCCACGAGCAGTACTTC,CASMEWGAPHEQYF
TRBV2,-,-,TRBJ1-5,TGTGCCAGCAGTTTACAGCGAAATCAGCCCCAGCATTTT,CASSLQRNQPQHF
TRBV27,-,TRBD1,TRBJ2-3,TGTGCCAGCAGTACCCGACAGGGAAATTACGCACGCACAGATACGCAGTATTTT,CASSTRQGNYARTDTQYF
TRBV6-1,-,-,TRBJ2-7,TGTGCCCTCAAGTGGGGCTACGAGCAGTACTTC,CALKWGYEQYF
TRBV28,-,-,TRBJ2-1,TGTGCCAGCAGGGCTAGCTACAATGAGCAGTTCTTC,CASRASYNEQFF
TRBV7-9,-,-,TRBJ2-1,TGTGCCAGCAGCTTAGTGAGAGGAGAGAATCAGCAGTTCTTC,CASSLVRGENQQFF
TRBV13,-,TRBD1,TRBJ1-6,TGTGCCAGCAGCAACCGCCAGGGACAGGGGGGGGGCTCCTATAATTCACCCCTCCACTTT,CASSNRQGQGGGSYNSPLHF
TRBV10-1,-,-,TRBJ2-7,TGCGCCAGCAGTGGACAGCCGTCCTACGAGCAGTACTTC,CASSGQPSYEQYF
TRBV6-5,many,TRBD2,TRBJ2-5,TGTGCCAGCAGTTACTCAGGGACTAGCGGGGAGACCCAGTACTTC,CASSYSGTSGETQYF
TRBV5-1,-,-,TRBJ2-7,TGCGCCAGCAGCTGGGGCCCTCGACGCGAGGTTTACGAGCAGTACTTC,CASSWGPRREVYEQYF
TRBV5-4,-,-,TRBJ1-1,TGTGCCAGCAGCGCAGACTGGAACACTGAAGCTTTCTTT,CASSADWNTEAFF
TRBV7-3,-,TRBD2,TRBJ2-3,TGTGCCAGCAGGGCGTCTAGCGGGAGGAGCACAGATACGCAGTATTTT,CASRASSGRSTDTQYF
TRBV10-3,-,-,TRBJ2-4,TGTGCCATCAGTGACCCGGGACATAAAAACATTCAGTACTTC,CAISDPGHKNIQYF
TRBV28,-,-,TRBJ1-2,TGTGCCAGCAGTTCGATCCGGGGCCGCGGGGGCTACACCTTC,CASSSIRGRGGYTF
TRBV28,-,-,TRBJ2-4,TGTGCCAGCAGCTTTCCGGGAGTAAACATTCAGTACTTC,CASSFPGVNIQYF
TRBV4-3,-,-,TRBJ2-7,TGCGCCAGCAGCCCACAACTCCCGGGGCCTCGCCACGAGCAGTACTTC,CASSPQLPGPRHEQYF